These 26 T cell receptor beta chains were sequenced from one sample in a study of OX40 agonist ivuxolimab in advanced cancers. Here immunoSEQ multiplex PCR was the method, and the copy in TCRdb shows in-frame clones only, minus some. Among 50,000 to 65,000 clones, about four fifths were seen once, and the ten largest hold around 1%. Source: CD4+ or CD8+ T cells sorted from blood, taken in a trial of the OX40 agonist ivuxolimab. The receptor set was obtained from an adult with an advanced solid tumor such as melanoma, head and neck, liver or kidney cancer.

The V gene is TRBV7-2, the J gene TRBJ2-7; 11 bases are a match to TRBD2. This CDR3 spans 16 amino acids. J was trimmed by 2 bases and V by 5 bases; bases with no gene match: 8. Germline V gene lookup returns CDR1 SGHTA and CDR2 FQGNSA. CDR3 DNA sequence: TGTGCCAGCAGCCGGGGACTAGCGGTTGCCGCCTACGAGCAGTACTTC. Its protein is CASSRGLAVAAYEQYF.

V usage is TRBV7-3 and J usage is TRBJ2-2; 11 bases fit TRBD2. V shed 5 bases, J shed 4 bases, and the junction held 6 bases outside the gene matches. This CDR3 has 16 amino acids. The germline V gene has CDR1 SGHTA and CDR2 FQGTGA. The CDR3 region is CASSPHGTSGTGELFF. CDR3 sequence (DNA): TGTGCCAGCAGCCCTCACGGGACTAGCGGCACCGGGGAGCTGTTTTTT.

The chain recombines TRBV27 with TRBJ2-1; D is unresolved. Trimming took 3 bases from V and 4 from J, leaving 13 bases between them. The CDR3 has 15 residues. From germline, CDR1 is MNHEY and CDR2 SMNVEV (reference sequence). The CDR3 DNA reads as TGTGCCAGCAGTTTTTCTGCAGGCACTTACAATGAGCAGTTCTTC. It is translated as CASSFSAGTYNEQFF.

This chain uses TRBV19 with TRBJ1-5, with D perhaps TRBD1 (5 bases). The CDR3 contains 14 residues. In germline, CDR1 is LNHDA, CDR2 SQIVND (reference sequence). Deletions cut 5 bases from V and 3 bases from J, with 11 bases between. This chain's CDR3 is CASSGGVNNQPQHF. The CDR3 region has the DNA TGTGCCAGTAGTGGGGGGGTTAACAATCAGCCCCAGCATTTT.

V gene TRBV6-5 combines with J gene TRBJ1-2; TRBD1 aligns across 9 bases. CDR1 MNHEY and CDR2 SVGAGI come from the germline V gene. V shed 4 bases and J 4 bases; nucleotides not matched to a gene: 1. The CDR3 sequence is 13 residues long. CDR3 nucleotides: TGTGCCAGCAGTTTGACAGGGGGCTATGGCTACACCTTC. It encodes CASSLTGGYGYTF.

The chain links TRBV5-8 to TRBJ1-2; D is unresolved. V lost 7 bases to trimming and J lost 4 bases, with 20 bases between them. The CDR3 has 15 amino acids. CDR1 and CDR2 (germline): SGHTS, YDEGEE. CDR3 residues: CASWLDPRKTYGYTF. As DNA, the CDR3 is TGTGCCAGCTGGTTGGATCCACGAAAGACCTATGGCTACACCTTC. The entire variable domain, with the rest obtained from reference TRBV5-8 and TRBJ1-2, is as follows: EAGVTQSPTHLIKTRGQQATLRCSPISGHTSVYWYQQALGLGLQFLLWYDEGEERNRGNFPPRFSGRQFPNYSSELNVNALELEDSALYLCASWLDPRKTYGYTFGSGTRLTVV.

The V call is TRBV27, the J call TRBJ2-2; D gene uncertain. Germline values: CDR1 MNHEY, CDR2 SMNVEV (reference sequence). The CDR3 has 16 amino acids. The V end was cut by 6 bases, the J end by 0 bases, with 14 bases between. In nucleotides, the CDR3 is TGTGCCAGCAGCCCCCGCGGCGGAGCGAACACCGGGGAGCTGTTTTTT. It specifies CASSPRGGANTGELFF.

The chain combines TRBV19 with TRBJ1-3; no definite D call. CDR1 and CDR2 from the germline V gene are LNHDA and SQIVND (reference sequence). Trimming took off 2 bases at V and 0 bases at J, with 17 bases between the two ends. The CDR3 is 18 amino acids. CDR3 nucleotide sequence: TGTGCCAGTAGTATAACGGCAGTTGCAGCCTCCTCTGGAAACACCATATATTTT. It encodes CASSITAVAASSGNTIYF. Combining the CDR3 with reference TRBV19 and TRBJ1-3 gives the whole variable domain DGGITQSPKYLFRKEGQNVTLSCEQNLNHDAMYWYRQDPGQGLRLIYYSQIVNDFQKGDIAEGYSVSREKKESFPLTVTSAQKNPTAFYLCASSITAVAASSGNTIYFGEGSWLTVV.

V usage is TRBV2 and J usage is TRBJ1-2; possible D gene TRBD1, 6 bases. Deletions cut 1 base from V and 8 bases from J, with 11 bases between. The CDR3 sequence is 13 residues long. Per germline, CDR1 SNHLY and CDR2 FYNNEI. The CDR3 here is CASSEVTGPGYTF. CDR3 DNA: TGTGCCAGCAGTGAAGTGACAGGCCCGGGCTACACCTTC.

This rearrangement joins TRBV9 to TRBJ1-4; no clear D gene. Trimming cost V 4 bases and J 6 bases, with 16 bases left between them. This CDR3 has 15 residues. Per the germline V gene, CDR1 is SGDLS and CDR2 is YYNGEE. Here the CDR3 reads CASSPQTASYEKLFF. The DNA of the CDR3 is TGTGCCAGCAGCCCTCAGACGGCGTCGTATGAAAAACTGTTTTTT.

The table lists this clone with a few counts. This chain joins TRBV6-5 and TRBJ1-5; TRBD1 aligns across 8 bases. From germline, CDR1 is MNHEY and CDR2 SVGAGI. The CDR3 runs to 13 residues. The V segment lost 4 bases and the J segment 4 bases; nucleotides outside the gene matches: 0. CDR3 region: CASSWDRNQPQHF. The CDR3, as DNA: TGTGCCAGCAGTTGGGACAGGAATCAGCCCCAGCATTTT.

This sequence joins TRBV2 and TRBJ1-1; D remains unclear. Looked up from germline, CDR1 is SNHLY and CDR2 is FYNNEI. The V and J ends lost 8 bases and 0 bases respectively, with 13 bases between them. This CDR3 has 14 amino acids. The DNA of the CDR3 is TGTGCCAGCGGATCAAGTGGGGTGAACACTGAAGCTTTCTTT. Translation: CASGSSGVNTEAFF.

The gene calls are TRBV5-1 and TRBJ1-5, with TRBD1 as a possible D gene (5 bases). This CDR3 region has 14 residues. Germline CDR1 is SGHRS and CDR2 is YFSETQ. V shed 2 bases and J shed 4 bases, with 10 bases lying between them. The chain's CDR3 is CASSFDGGNQPQHF. The CDR3, as DNA: TGCGCCAGCAGCTTTGACGGGGGGAATCAGCCCCAGCATTTT.

The chain combines TRBV19 with TRBJ2-1; a possible D gene is TRBD2 (5 bases). The CDR3 totals 12 residues. Trimming took off 5 bases at V and 8 bases at J, with 10 bases between the two ends. From germline, CDR1 is LNHDA and CDR2 SQIVND (reference sequence). CDR3 protein: CASSSGVDEQFF. The CDR3 nucleotides read TGTGCCAGTAGTTCCGGGGTGGATGAGCAGTTCTTC.

The chain carries TRBV7-2 and TRBJ2-1; no definite D call. Germline loops: CDR1 SGHTA, CDR2 FQGNSA. CDR3 length: 12 amino acids. V gave up 5 bases and J gave up 9 bases, with 11 bases separating them. For the CDR3, the DNA is TGTGCCAGCAGCAATTTAGCTGCTGAGCAGTTCTTC. Encoded protein: CASSNLAAEQFF.

The V and J genes are TRBV6-1 and TRBJ1-3; D is uncertain. Per the germline V gene, CDR1 is MNHNS and CDR2 is SASEGT. V was cut by 4 bases and J by 4 bases, with 17 bases left in between. The CDR3 runs to 16 residues. CDR3 DNA sequence: TGTGCCAGCAGTGGACGGAGATGGGGTTCCGGAAACACCATATATTTT. Its translation is CASSGRRWGSGNTIYF.

This chain joins TRBV29-1 and TRBJ2-5; TRBD2 matches 9 bases. The V and J ends lost 7 bases and 5 bases, in that order; junction bases with no gene match: 11. The CDR3 is 14 residues long. The germline V gene has CDR1 SQVTM and CDR2 ANQGSEA. CDR3 in amino acids: CSAPSGANPETQYF. Written as DNA, the CDR3 is TGCAGCGCCCCTAGCGGGGCCAACCCTGAGACCCAGTACTTC.

The chain couples TRBV29-1 to TRBJ1-2; no reliable D call. The CDR3 extends over 12 amino acids. CDR1 is SQVTM and CDR2 is ANQGSEA in the germline V gene. V was cut by 1 base and J by 2 bases, with 5 bases left in between. In DNA, the CDR3 is TGCAGCGTTGAAGGGCAGAACTATGGCTACACCTTC. It codes for CSVEGQNYGYTF.

This sequence joins TRBV27 and TRBJ2-7, with TRBD1 as a possible D gene (6 bases). Germline CDR1 is MNHEY and CDR2 is SMNVEV (reference sequence). The germline V and J ends were trimmed by 6 bases and 6 bases, with 15 bases remaining between them. The CDR3 has 13 residues. Here the CDR3 reads CASRPISGVEQYF. DNA of the CDR3: TGTGCCAGCAGACCCATTTCAGGGGTCGAGCAGTACTTC.

This clone is a singleton in its sample. The chain recombines TRBV30 with TRBJ2-7, with 11 nucleotides matching TRBD1. From germline, CDR1 is GTSNPN and CDR2 SVGIG (reference sequence). The V gene end was trimmed by 5 bases and the J gene end by 4 bases; junction bases not matched to a gene: 7. The CDR3 runs to 14 residues. Here the CDR3 DNA reads TGTGCCTGGTCCGGGACAGGGGGAACTTACGAGCAGTACTTC. Translating it yields CAWSGTGGTYEQYF. The full variable domain, completed using reference TRBV30 and TRBJ2-7, is SQTIHQWPATLVQPVGSPLSLECTVEGTSNPNLYWYRQAAGRGLQLLFYSVGIGQISSEVPQNLSASRPQDRQFILSSKKLLLSDSGFYLCAWSGTGGTYEQYFGPGTRLTVT.

The J gene is TRBJ2-3, the V gene TRBV5-4, with no clear D. V dropped 4 bases and J dropped 4 bases, with 7 bases sitting between them. Germline V gives CDR1 SGHNT, CDR2 YYREEE (reference sequence). The CDR3 has 12 amino acids. The CDR3 is CASSPRPDTQYF. The CDR3 bases are TGTGCCAGCAGCCCCCGTCCAGATACGCAGTATTTT.

The chain recombines TRBV5-4 with TRBJ1-2; D is ambiguous. Per the germline V gene, CDR1 is SGHNT and CDR2 is YYREEE (reference sequence). Trimming removed 0 bases at V and 2 bases at J, with 5 bases between. CDR3 length equals 13 residues. CDR3 nucleotide sequence: TGTGCCAGCAGCTTGGAGATAAACTATGGCTACACCTTC. This codes for CASSLEINYGYTF.

The rearrangement joins TRBV27 to TRBJ2-7; 7 bases are shared with TRBD1. Germline loops: CDR1 MNHEY, CDR2 SMNVEV (reference sequence). V shed 4 bases and J 1 base; nucleotides not matched to a gene: 13. This CDR3 spans 17 amino acids. The CDR3 protein is CASSSITGLTGSYEQYF. The CDR3 coding sequence is TGTGCCAGCAGTTCCATAACGGGGCTGACAGGGTCCTACGAGCAGTACTTC.

V and J are TRBV7-9 and TRBJ1-2, with D uncertain. V lost 2 bases to trimming and J lost 7 bases, with 2 bases between them. The germline V gene encodes CDR1 SEHNR and CDR2 FQNEAQ (reference sequence). The CDR3 runs 10 residues. Here the CDR3 DNA reads TGTGCCAGCAGCTTAAGTGGCTACACCTTC. Protein product: CASSLSGYTF.

The chain joins TRBV7-9 to TRBJ1-5; TRBD1 matches 7 bases. The V and J ends lost 2 bases and 4 bases, in that order; junction bases with no gene match: 2. The CDR3 covers 14 residues. Germline V lookup: CDR1 SEHNR, CDR2 FQNEAQ (reference sequence). CDR3 nucleotides: TGTGCCAGCAGCTTACAGGGGGATAATCAGCCCCAGCATTTT. Protein product: CASSLQGDNQPQHF.

The genes are TRBV7-8 and TRBJ2-1, with TRBD2 matching over 12 bases. With V trimmed by 5 bases and J by 7 bases, 6 bases remained unmatched. This CDR3 is 15 amino acids long. The V gene's germline CDR1 is SGHVS and CDR2 FQNEAQ. The CDR3 region is CASSPSGGAPNEQFF. The CDR3 coding sequence is TGTGCCAGCAGCCCTAGCGGGGGGGCCCCAAATGAGCAGTTCTTC.